The T cell receptor beta chain described here comes from a study of OX40 agonist ivuxolimab in advanced cancers. Background on the study: An agonistic anti-OX40 (CD134) antibody, ivuxolimab, was used to treat the patients. A partial response was reached by three patients: one with hepatocellular carcinoma and two with cutaneous melanoma.

Sequenced by immunoSEQ multiplex PCR; TCRdb stores in-frame clones only, minus some. The data hold under 100,000 clones, with 88% observed a single time. V lost 1 base, J lost 8 bases, and 14 bases lay in between. The CDR3 totals 15 residues. Germline V gene lookup returns CDR1 SNHLY and CDR2 FYNNEI. The rearrangement uses TRBV2 and TRBJ1-4; no firm D call. This specimen consisted of CD4+ or CD8+ T cells sorted from blood, obtained in a trial of the OX40 agonist ivuxolimab. The source is an adult with an advanced solid tumor such as melanoma, head and neck, liver or kidney cancer. In DNA form, the CDR3 reads TGTGCCAGCAGTGAAGGCCCTGGGCCCAAAGAAAAACTGTTTTTT. Protein product: CASSEGPGPKEKLFF.